The 17 T cell receptor beta chains given below trace back to one sample, sequenced in a study of T cell responses to AZD1222 COVID-19 vaccine (dated by TCRdb to about 2021). The method behind the library was the immunoSEQ multiplex PCR assay. The source is immuneACCESS, and TCRdb retained only in-frame sequences with V and J called. Part of the clones is not carried over; for the studies checked, unresolved V genes explain less than half of this, and the remainder is unexplained. The sample table lists around 96,000 clones, over 75% of them with a count of one. Together, the top ten hold about 2.8% of the sample. The sample's time point label, decoded: baseline before first vaccination. The specimen was peripheral blood, collected on day 0 of AZD1222 vaccination. Receptors were obtained from an adult in good health.

The V and J genes are TRBV9 and TRBJ1-2, with D unclear. Between the trimmed V and J ends, which lost 1 base and 1 base, there was a span of 11 bases. The CDR3 runs 15 residues. The germline gives CDR1 SGDLS, CDR2 YYNGEE. The CDR3 nucleotides are TGTGCCAGCAGCGTAACATGGACGAATAACTATGGCTACACCTTC. This codes for CASSVTWTNNYGYTF.

V and J are TRBV30 and TRBJ2-1; TRBD2 might be the D (5 bases). The V end lost 8 bases, the J end lost 3 bases, and 8 bases lay between the germline ends. The CDR3 totals 11 residues. Germline V gene data show CDR1 as GTSNPN and CDR2 as SVGIG (reference sequence). CDR3 sequence: CAGSDYNEQFF. The CDR3 bases are TGTGCCGGTAGCGACTACAATGAGCAGTTCTTC.

The chain joins TRBV6-5 to TRBJ2-1; 7 nucleotides match TRBD1. This CDR3 has 14 amino acids. The junction had 5 bases not matched to a gene; V was cut back by 2 bases and J by 7 bases. From germline, CDR1 is MNHEY and CDR2 SVGAGI. CDR3 protein: CASSYQGELNEQFF. Written as DNA, the CDR3 is TGTGCCAGCAGTTACCAGGGGGAGCTGAATGAGCAGTTCTTC.

V is TRBV6-5 and J is TRBJ1-5, with TRBD1 matching 7 bases. The germline V gene has CDR1 MNHEY and CDR2 SVGAGI. The ends lost 6 bases at V and 3 bases at J; junction bases unmatched: 8. This CDR3 comprises 15 residues. CDR3 sequence (DNA): TGTGCCAGCAGCTCGACAGGGACCTACAATCAGCCCCAGCATTTT. It specifies CASSSTGTYNQPQHF.

The rearrangement joins TRBV9 to TRBJ2-3, with 8 bases aligning to TRBD2. V lost 0 bases to trimming and J lost 2 bases; unmatched junction nucleotides: 5. This CDR3 has 16 amino acids. Germline V gene data show CDR1 as SGDLS and CDR2 as YYNGEE. The DNA for the CDR3 is TGTGCCAGCAGCGTAGTGGGTAGCGGGAACACAGATACGCAGTATTTT. Protein product: CASSVVGSGNTDTQYF.

J is TRBJ1-4 and V is TRBV28; D perhaps matches TRBD1 (5 bases). CDR1 MDHEN and CDR2 SYDVKM come from the germline V gene. This CDR3 is 13 amino acids long. The V end lost 8 bases, the J end lost 8 bases, and 15 bases lay between the germline ends. The CDR3 region is CASLGAGNEKLFF. As DNA, the CDR3 is TGTGCCAGCCTCGGAGCAGGGAACGAAAAACTGTTTTTT.

Only one count was recorded for this clone. V and J are TRBV5-1 and TRBJ2-7; tentatively, D is TRBD1 or TRBD2 (5 bases each). Germline V gives CDR1 SGHRS, CDR2 YFSETQ. V dropped 4 bases and J dropped 3 bases, with 17 bases sitting between them. This CDR3 contains 15 residues. The chain's CDR3 is CASSRTTGAYYEQYF. DNA of the CDR3: TGCGCCAGCAGCCGTACCACCGGGGCATACTACGAGCAGTACTTC.

The chain has TRBV30 and TRBJ2-5; D is perhaps TRBD1 or TRBD2 (5 bases each). Germline V gene sequence: CDR1 GTSNPN, CDR2 SVGIG (reference sequence). Trimming pared 1 base from V and 2 bases from J, leaving 20 bases between. The CDR3 loop spans 17 amino acids. The CDR3 DNA is TGTGCCTGGAGTGCGAACGTCGGGACCGCGAAACAAGAGACCCAGTACTTC. Translation: CAWSANVGTAKQETQYF.

The rearrangement uses TRBV27 and TRBJ1-5; TRBD1 matches 7 bases. There are 14 residues in the CDR3. Trimming removed 2 bases from V and 6 bases from J; junction bases left unmatched: 4. Germline assignment: CDR1 MNHEY and CDR2 SMNVEV (reference sequence). The CDR3 DNA follows: TGTGCCAGCAGTTTAAGCAGGGGGAGTCAGCCCCAGCATTTT. As protein: CASSLSRGSQPQHF.

The genes are TRBV5-6 and TRBJ1-5; TRBD1 matches at 9 bases. Germline CDR1 SGHDT, CDR2 YYEEEE. This CDR3 is built from 13 residues. Trimming took 4 bases from V and 5 from J; bases not matched to a gene: 1. The CDR3 sequence is CASSRTGDQPQHF. The CDR3, as DNA: TGTGCCAGCAGCCGGACAGGGGATCAGCCCCAGCATTTT.

V is TRBV11-2 and J is TRBJ1-1; D call uncertain. CDR1 is SGHAT, CDR2 FQNNGV, per germline. With 0 bases removed from V and 1 base from J, the gap between germline ends came to 6 bases. The CDR3 covers 14 residues. CDR3 nucleotide sequence: TGTGCCAGCAGCTTAGACGGGCAGAACACTGAAGCTTTCTTT. It specifies CASSLDGQNTEAFF.

This clone was detected only once. As DNA, the CDR3 is TGTGCCAGCAGCTTGAACACTGAAGCTTTCTTT. It specifies CASSLNTEAFF. The rearrangement joins TRBV5-6 to TRBJ1-1; D gene unclear. The CDR3 contains 11 residues. The V and J ends lost 1 base and 2 bases respectively, with 0 bases between them. Germline V gives CDR1 SGHDT, CDR2 YYEEEE.

The V gene is TRBV6-6, the J gene TRBJ1-3, with TRBD1 matching over 8 bases. This CDR3 spans 16 amino acids. The V and J ends lost 2 bases and 2 bases, in that order; junction bases with no gene match: 5. Germline CDR1 is MNHNY and CDR2 is SVGAGI (reference sequence). DNA of the CDR3: TGTGCCAGCAGTTACGGACAGGGAAGTGCTGGAAACACCATATATTTT. It codes for CASSYGQGSAGNTIYF.

The table lists this clone with a count of one. The V and J genes are TRBV7-2 and TRBJ1-2; no clear D. The CDR3 length is 13 residues. Germline V gene data show CDR1 as SGHTA and CDR2 as FQGNSA. V lost 5 bases and J 1 base, leaving 8 bases between the germline ends. This CDR3 is CASSPQSNYGYTF. The CDR3 nucleotides are TGTGCCAGCAGCCCACAGAGTAACTATGGCTACACCTTC. The whole variable domain, remainder taken from reference TRBV7-2 and TRBJ1-2, is GAGVSQSPSNKVTEKGKDVELRCDPISGHTALYWYRQSLGQGLEFLIYFQGNSAPDKSGLPSDRFSAERTGGSVSTLTIQRTQQEDSAVYLCASSPQSNYGYTFGSGTRLTVV.

The chain links TRBV11-2 to TRBJ2-5, with no clear D. This CDR3 comprises 12 residues. CDR1 is SGHAT and CDR2 is FQNNGV in the germline V gene. Trimming took off 0 bases at V and 5 bases at J, with 4 bases between the two ends. The CDR3: CASSLEWETQYF. Here the CDR3 DNA reads TGTGCCAGCAGCTTAGAATGGGAGACCCAGTACTTC. Filled out from reference TRBV11-2 and TRBJ2-5, the complete variable domain reads EAGVAQSPRYKIIEKRQSVAFWCNPISGHATLYWYQQILGQGPKLLIQFQNNGVVDDSQLPKDRFSAERLKGVDSTLKIQPAKLEDSAVYLCASSLEWETQYFGPGTRLLVL.

This clone was seen once. The rearrangement uses TRBV10-3 and TRBJ2-3, with TRBD2 matching over 11 bases. The CDR3 sequence is 17 residues long. In germline, CDR1 is ENHRY, CDR2 SYGVKD. V gave up 0 bases and J gave up 0 bases; unmatched junction bases: 2. The CDR3 DNA sequence: TGTGCCATCAGTGAGTCGACTAGCGGGGCTAGCACAGATACGCAGTATTTT. Translated: CAISESTSGASTDTQYF.

The chain couples TRBV10-3 to TRBJ1-1, with D uncertain. This CDR3 is built from 11 residues. The germline V gene encodes CDR1 ENHRY and CDR2 SYGVKD. Between the trimmed V and J ends, which lost 2 bases and 6 bases, there was a span of 4 bases. CDR3 amino acids: CAISEPPEAFF. The CDR3 nucleotides read TGTGCCATCAGTGAGCCTCCTGAAGCTTTCTTT.